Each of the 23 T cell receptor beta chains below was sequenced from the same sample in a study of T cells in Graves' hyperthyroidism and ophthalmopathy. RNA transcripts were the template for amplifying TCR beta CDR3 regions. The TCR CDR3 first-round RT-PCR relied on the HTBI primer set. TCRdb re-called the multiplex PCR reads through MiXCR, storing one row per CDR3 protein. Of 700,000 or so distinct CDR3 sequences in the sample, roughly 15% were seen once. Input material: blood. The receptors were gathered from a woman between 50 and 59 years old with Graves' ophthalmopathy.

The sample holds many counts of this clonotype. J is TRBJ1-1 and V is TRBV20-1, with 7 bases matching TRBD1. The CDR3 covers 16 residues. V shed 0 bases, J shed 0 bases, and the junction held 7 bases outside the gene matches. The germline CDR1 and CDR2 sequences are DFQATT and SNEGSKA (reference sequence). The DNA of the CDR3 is TGCAGTGCTAGAGACCTAGGGGGCACCGTGAACACTGAAGCTTTCTTT. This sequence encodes CSARDLGGTVNTEAFF.

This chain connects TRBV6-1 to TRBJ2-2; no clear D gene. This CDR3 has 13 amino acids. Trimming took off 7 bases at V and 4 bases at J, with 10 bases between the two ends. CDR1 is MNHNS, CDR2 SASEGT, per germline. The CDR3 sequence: CASTHIPTGELFF. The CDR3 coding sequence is TGTGCCAGCACCCACATACCCACCGGGGAGCTGTTTTTT.

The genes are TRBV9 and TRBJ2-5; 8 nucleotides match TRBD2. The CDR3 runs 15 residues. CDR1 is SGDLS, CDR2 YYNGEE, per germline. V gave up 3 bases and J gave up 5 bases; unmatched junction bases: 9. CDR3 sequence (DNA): TGTGCCAGCAGCGCGTACGGGGGGGCGGAGGAGACCCAGTACTTC. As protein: CASSAYGGAEETQYF.

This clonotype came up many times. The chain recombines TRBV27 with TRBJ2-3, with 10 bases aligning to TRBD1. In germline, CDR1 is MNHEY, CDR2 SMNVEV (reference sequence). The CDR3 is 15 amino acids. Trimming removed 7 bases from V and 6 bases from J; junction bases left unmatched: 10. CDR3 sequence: CASKKTGGIGDTQYF. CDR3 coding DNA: TGTGCCAGCAAGAAGACAGGGGGCATAGGGGATACGCAGTATTTT.

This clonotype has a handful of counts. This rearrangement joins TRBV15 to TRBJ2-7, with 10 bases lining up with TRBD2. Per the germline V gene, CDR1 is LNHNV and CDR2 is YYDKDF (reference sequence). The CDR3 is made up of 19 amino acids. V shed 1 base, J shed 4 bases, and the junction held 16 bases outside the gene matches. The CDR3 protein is CATSRVWDWSGRASYEQYF. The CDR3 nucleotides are TGTGCCACCAGCAGAGTCTGGGACTGGAGCGGGAGGGCCTCGTACGAGCAGTACTTC. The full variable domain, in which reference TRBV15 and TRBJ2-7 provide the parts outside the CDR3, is DAMVIQNPRYQVTQFGKPVTLSCSQTLNHNVMYWYQQKSSQAPKLLFHYYDKDFNNEADTPDNFQSRRPNTSFCFLDIRSPGLGDTAMYLCATSRVWDWSGRASYEQYFGPGTRLTVT.

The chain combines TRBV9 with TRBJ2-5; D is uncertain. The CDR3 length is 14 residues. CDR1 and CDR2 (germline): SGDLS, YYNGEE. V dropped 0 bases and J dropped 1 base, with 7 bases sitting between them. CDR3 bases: TGTGCCAGCAGCGTAGCCGGGTCCCAAGAGACCCAGTACTTC. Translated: CASSVAGSQETQYF.

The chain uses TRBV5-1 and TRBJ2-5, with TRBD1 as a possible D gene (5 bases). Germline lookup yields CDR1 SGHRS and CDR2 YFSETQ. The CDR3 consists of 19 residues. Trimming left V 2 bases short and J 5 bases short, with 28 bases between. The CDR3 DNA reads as TGCGCCAGCAGCTTACGTTCCCGCGAACAGGTCCTCGTCGGGGAGACCCAGTACTTC. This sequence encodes CASSLRSREQVLVGETQYF.

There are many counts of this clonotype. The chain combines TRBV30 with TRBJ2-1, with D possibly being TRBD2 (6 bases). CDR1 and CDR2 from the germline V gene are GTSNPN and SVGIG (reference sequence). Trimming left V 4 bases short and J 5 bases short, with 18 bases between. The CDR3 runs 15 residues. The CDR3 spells CAWTLAGGRDNEQFF. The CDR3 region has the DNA TGTGCCTGGACCCTAGCCGGGGGACGCGACAATGAGCAGTTCTTC.

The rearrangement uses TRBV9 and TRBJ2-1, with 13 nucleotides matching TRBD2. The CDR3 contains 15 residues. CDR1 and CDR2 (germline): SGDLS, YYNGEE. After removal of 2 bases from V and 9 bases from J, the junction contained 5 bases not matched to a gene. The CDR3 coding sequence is TGTGCCAGCAGCGTGAGAGGACTAGCGGGAGTTGAGCAGTTCTTC. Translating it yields CASSVRGLAGVEQFF.

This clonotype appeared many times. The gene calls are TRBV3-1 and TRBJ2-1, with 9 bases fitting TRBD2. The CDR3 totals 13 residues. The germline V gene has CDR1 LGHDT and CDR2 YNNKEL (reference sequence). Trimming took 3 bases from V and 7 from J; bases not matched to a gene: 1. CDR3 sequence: CASSQGLANEQFF. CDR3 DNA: TGTGCCAGCAGCCAGGGACTAGCTAATGAGCAGTTCTTC.

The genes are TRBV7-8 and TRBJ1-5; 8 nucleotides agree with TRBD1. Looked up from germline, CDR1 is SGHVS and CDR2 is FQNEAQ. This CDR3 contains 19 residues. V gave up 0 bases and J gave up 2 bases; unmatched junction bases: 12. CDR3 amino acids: CASSLARDRIKWGNQPQHF. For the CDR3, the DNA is TGTGCCAGCAGCTTAGCTCGGGACAGGATCAAATGGGGCAATCAGCCCCAGCATTTT. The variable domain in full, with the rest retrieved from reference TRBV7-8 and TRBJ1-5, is GAGVSQSPRYKVAKRGQDVALRCDPISGHVSLFWYQQALGQGPEFLTYFQNEAQLDKSGLPSDRFFAERPEGSVSTLKIQRTQQEDSAVYLCASSLARDRIKWGNQPQHFGDGTRLSIL.

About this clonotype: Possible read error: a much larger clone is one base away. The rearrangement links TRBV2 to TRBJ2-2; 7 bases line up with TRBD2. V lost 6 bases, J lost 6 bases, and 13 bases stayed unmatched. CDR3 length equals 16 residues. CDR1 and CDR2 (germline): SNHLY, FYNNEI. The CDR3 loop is CASSQRQAGFAGELFF. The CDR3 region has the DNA TGTGCCAGCAGCCAACGACAAGCGGGATTCGCCGGGGAGCTGTTTTTT. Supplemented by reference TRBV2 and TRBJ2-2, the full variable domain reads EPEVTQTPSHQVTQMGQEVILRCVPISNHLYFYWYRQILGQKVEFLVSFYNNEISEKSEIFDDQFSVERPDGSNFTLKIRSTKLEDSAMYFCASSQRQAGFAGELFFGEGSRLTVL.

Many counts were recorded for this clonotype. CDR3 sequence: CASSFSPLLSRRSETQYF. The DNA of the CDR3 is TGTGCCAGCAGTTTCTCCCCCCTTCTATCTAGACGGTCGGAGACCCAGTACTTC. The genes are TRBV12-3 or TRBV12-4 and TRBJ2-5; no definite D call. V was cut by 3 bases and J by 5 bases, with 25 bases left in between. This CDR3 spans 18 amino acids.

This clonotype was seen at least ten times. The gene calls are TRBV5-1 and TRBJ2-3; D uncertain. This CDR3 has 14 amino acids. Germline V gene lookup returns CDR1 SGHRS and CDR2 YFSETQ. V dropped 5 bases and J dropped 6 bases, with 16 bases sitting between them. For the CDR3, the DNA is TGCGCCAGCAGGAGCCAAGTGGCGGTGGATACGCAGTATTTT. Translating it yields CASRSQVAVDTQYF.

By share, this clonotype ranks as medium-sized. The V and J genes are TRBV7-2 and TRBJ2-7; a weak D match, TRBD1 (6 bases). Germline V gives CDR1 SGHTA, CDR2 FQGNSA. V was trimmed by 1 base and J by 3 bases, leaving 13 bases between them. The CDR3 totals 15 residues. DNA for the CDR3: TGTGCCAGCAGCTTAGAGCTGGGGGCGGTCTACGAGCAGTACTTC. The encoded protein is CASSLELGAVYEQYF.

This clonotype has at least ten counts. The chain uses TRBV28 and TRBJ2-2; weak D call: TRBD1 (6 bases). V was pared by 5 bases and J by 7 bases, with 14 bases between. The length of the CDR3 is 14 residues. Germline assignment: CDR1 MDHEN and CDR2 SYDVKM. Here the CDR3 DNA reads TGTGCCAGCAGTCCCCCAACAGGGCTCGGGGAGCTGTTTTTT. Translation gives CASSPPTGLGELFF.

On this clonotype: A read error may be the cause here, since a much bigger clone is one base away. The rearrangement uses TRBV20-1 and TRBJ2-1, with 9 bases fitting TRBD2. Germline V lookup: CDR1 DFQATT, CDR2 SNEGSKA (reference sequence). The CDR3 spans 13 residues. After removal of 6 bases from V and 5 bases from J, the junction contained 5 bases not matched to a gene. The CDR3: CSASGLANNEQFF. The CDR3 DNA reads TGCAGTGCCTCGGGACTAGCTAACAATGAGCAGTTCTTC.

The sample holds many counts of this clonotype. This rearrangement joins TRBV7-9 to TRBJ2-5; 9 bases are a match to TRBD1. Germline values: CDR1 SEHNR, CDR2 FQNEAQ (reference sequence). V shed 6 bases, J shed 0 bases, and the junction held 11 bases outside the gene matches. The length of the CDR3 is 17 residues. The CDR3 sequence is CASSWTGEELYQETQYF. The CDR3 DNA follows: TGTGCCAGCAGTTGGACAGGGGAGGAGTTGTACCAAGAGACCCAGTACTTC.

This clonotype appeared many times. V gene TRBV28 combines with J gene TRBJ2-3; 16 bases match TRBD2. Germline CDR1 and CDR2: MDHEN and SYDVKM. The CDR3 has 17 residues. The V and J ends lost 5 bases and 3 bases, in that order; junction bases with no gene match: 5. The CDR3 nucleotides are TGTGCCAGCAGTCCGGGACTAGCGGGAGGGCTTACAGATACGCAGTATTTT. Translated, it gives CASSPGLAGGLTDTQYF.

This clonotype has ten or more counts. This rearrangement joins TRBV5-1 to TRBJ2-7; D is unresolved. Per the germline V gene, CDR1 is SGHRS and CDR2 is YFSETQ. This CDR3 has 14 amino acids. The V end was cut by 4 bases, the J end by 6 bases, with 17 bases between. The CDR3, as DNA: TGCGCCAGCAGCGTCGACGGAAACCTAGGCGAGCAGTACTTC. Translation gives CASSVDGNLGEQYF.

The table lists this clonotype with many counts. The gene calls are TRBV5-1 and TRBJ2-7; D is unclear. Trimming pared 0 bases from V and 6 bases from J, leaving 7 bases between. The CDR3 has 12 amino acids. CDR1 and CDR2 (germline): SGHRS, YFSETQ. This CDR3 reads CASSLEIGEQYF. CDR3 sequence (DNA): TGCGCCAGCAGCTTGGAAATCGGCGAGCAGTACTTC.

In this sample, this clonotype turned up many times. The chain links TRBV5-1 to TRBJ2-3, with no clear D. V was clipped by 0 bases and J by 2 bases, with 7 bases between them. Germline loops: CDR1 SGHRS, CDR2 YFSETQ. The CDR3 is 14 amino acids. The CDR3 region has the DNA TGCGCCAGCAGCTTGGGTCAGACCACAGATACGCAGTATTTT. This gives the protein CASSLGQTTDTQYF.

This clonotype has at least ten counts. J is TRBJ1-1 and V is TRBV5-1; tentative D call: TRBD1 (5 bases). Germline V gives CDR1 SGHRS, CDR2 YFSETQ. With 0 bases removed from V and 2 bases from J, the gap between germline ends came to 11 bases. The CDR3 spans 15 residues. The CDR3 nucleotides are TGCGCCAGCAGCTTGGGTGGGGCGGGTAACACTGAAGCTTTCTTT. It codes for CASSLGGAGNTEAFF.